This TCR beta chain was sequenced for a study of blood T cell repertoires in COVID-19. This clone was observed a few times. Germline CDR1 is KGHSH and CDR2 is LQKENI. The CDR3 length is 15 residues. Germline trimming cut 0 bases from V and 5 bases from J; bases unmatched to any gene: 6. Assay: immunoSEQ multiplex PCR; the TCRdb copy retains only in-frame clones and omits some. Of fewer than 150,000 clones in the sample, 70% to 80% were seen once. The sequenced sample was peripheral blood. This clonotype originated in an older man with acute or convalescent COVID-19. The chain has TRBV18 and TRBJ1-1; 7 nucleotides match TRBD1. CDR3 in DNA: TGTGCCAGCTCACCACCCTCTCAGGGGGTAACTGAAGCTTTCTTT. Translating it yields CASSPPSQGVTEAFF.